This TCR beta chain emerged from a study of siplizumab effects on memory and regulatory T cells. This clone has a handful of counts. What it binds is unknown. Study-wide points: A significant reduction in alloreactive sequences traceable to unstimulated CD4+ memory cells was produced by siplizumab. Sequences below about 10^-5 frequency were poorly captured, limiting mapping of alloreactive clones. It seemed that naive T cells were more diverse than memory cells and were major contributors to the alloresponse.

The germline gives CDR1 SGHTA, CDR2 FQGTGA. This CDR3 is built from 14 residues. Trimming removed 3 bases at V and 6 bases at J, with 11 bases between. Assays examined about 100,000 TCR templates per sample. Clones were read by immunoSEQ multiplex PCR, and TCRdb kept only the in-frame ones, dropping some. The table lists some 100,000 clones, over 90% of them singletons. The source is a human donor in good health. What was sequenced was non-Treg CD4+ T cells sorted from blood. The J gene is TRBJ2-2, the V gene TRBV7-3, with D unclear. Here the CDR3 DNA reads TGTGCCAGCAGCTTTCGGGCTCACTCCGGGGAGCTGTTTTTT. Amino acids: CASSFRAHSGELFF.